Listed below are T cell receptor beta chains from one sample, sequenced in a study of spatial heterogeneity in lung cancer. TCRdb reprocessed the 5' RACE reads with MiXCR, giving one entry per CDR3 protein. Of just over 25,000 distinct CDR3 sequences listed, around 13% were seen once; the top ten hold 25%. The source material was PBMCs, sampled at surgery. These receptors were taken from a female donor with early-stage non-small cell lung cancer. CDR3s include the opening cysteine and the closing phenylalanine or tryptophan. The D gene is left open where the match is weak. Clone size is shown for a subset of rows, as once, few, many or a class of expanded clone.

v_call	d_call	j_call	clone_size	cdr3_nt	cdr3_aa
TRBV6-5	TRBD1	TRBJ2-1	NA	TGTGCCAGCAGTTCAGGGTCAGGGGGCCGAAATGAGCAGTTCTTC	CASSSGSGGRNEQFF
TRBV4-1	TRBD2	TRBJ2-5	many	TGCGCCAGCAGCCCCATCGCGGTAGCGGGGACCCAAGAGACCCAGTACTTC	CASSPIAVAGTQETQYF
TRBV10-3	TRBD2	TRBJ2-3	many	TGTGCCATCAGTGTTGTTGGGCTAGCGGGGACTGCTAGCACAGATACGCAGTATTTT	CAISVVGLAGTASTDTQYF
TRBV18	TRBD1	TRBJ2-3	many	TGTGCCAGCTCACCATTCGGGACAGGGGACACAGATACGCAGTATTTT	CASSPFGTGDTDTQYF
TRBV7-9	TRBD1	TRBJ2-2	NA	TGTGCCAGCAGCTCGACAGGGGGTCGGACCGGGGAGCTGTTTTTT	CASSSTGGRTGELFF
TRBV7-2	NA	TRBJ2-3	many	TGTGCCAGCAGCTTAGTGGGGTTTCTCACAGATACGCAGTATTTT	CASSLVGFLTDTQYF
TRBV3-1	NA	TRBJ2-7	many	TGTGCCAGCAGCCAGGGGTGGATGGGCGCCTACGAGCAGTACTTC	CASSQGWMGAYEQYF
TRBV6-2/TRBV6-3	NA	TRBJ2-7	few	TGTGCCAGCAGTTTTTCGGGAGTTCGGTACGAGCAGTACTTC	CASSFSGVRYEQYF
TRBV5-1	NA	TRBJ1-3	many	TGCGCCAGCAGCTTGGCAGGGGCCTCTGGAAACACCATATATTTT	CASSLAGASGNTIYF
TRBV12-1	NA	TRBJ2-1	many	TGTGCCAGCAGCTTGGAAGCGGGGGACCCCTCCTACAATGAGCAGTTCTTC	CASSLEAGDPSYNEQFF
TRBV5-1	TRBD2	TRBJ2-3	few	TGCGCCAGCAGCCCGACTAGCGGGGGGGCAATCGATACGCAGTATTTT	CASSPTSGGAIDTQYF
TRBV20-1	NA	TRBJ2-3	many	TGCAGTGCTAGAAACCTTGGCGATACGCAGTATTTT	CSARNLGDTQYF
TRBV14	NA	TRBJ2-6	many	TGTGCCAGCAGCCCGCACCATCCGAGCTCTGGGGCCAACGTCCTGACTTTC	CASSPHHPSSGANVLTF
TRBV29-1	NA	TRBJ2-1	many	TGCAGCGTCCCGGGCCAGGGGACCTACAATGAGCAGTTCTTC	CSVPGQGTYNEQFF
TRBV7-2	NA	TRBJ2-3	many	TGTGCCAGCAGCTCCGTAAGGGGCTGGCCAGATACGCAGTATTTT	CASSSVRGWPDTQYF
TRBV20-1	NA	TRBJ2-4	NA	TGCAGTGCCTCTCGGGGAAACATTCAGTACTTC	CSASRGNIQYF
TRBV7-9	NA	TRBJ1-6	few	TGTGCCGCCACCTCCTATAATTCACCCCTCCACTTT	CAATSYNSPLHF
TRBV2	NA	TRBJ1-5	many	TGTGCCAGCAGTTTGGGAAGTCAGCCCCAGCATTTT	CASSLGSQPQHF
TRBV29-1	TRBD1	TRBJ2-6	many	TGCAGCGTTGAAGATTGGAGCCGGACAGGCCCCTCTCCTGGGGCCAACGTCCTGACTTTC	CSVEDWSRTGPSPGANVLTF
TRBV28	TRBD2	TRBJ2-5	few	TGTGCCAGCAGCAGACTAGCGCTCCAAGAGACCCAGTACTTC	CASSRLALQETQYF
TRBV5-1	NA	TRBJ2-2	few	TGCGCCAGCAGCTTGGCCGTAACAAACACCGGGGAGCTGTTTTTT	CASSLAVTNTGELFF
TRBV6-4	NA	TRBJ2-1	many	TGTGCCAGCAGTGCAGGCTCTGAGCAGTTCTTC	CASSAGSEQFF
TRBV6-6	TRBD1	TRBJ1-4	few	TGTGCCAGCAGGGATCCCGGGACAGTGGCTGAAAAACTGTTTTTT	CASRDPGTVAEKLFF
TRBV5-1	NA	TRBJ2-2	few	TGCGCCAGCAAGAGGGCCGATTCCGGGGAGCTGTTTTTT	CASKRADSGELFF
TRBV5-1	NA	TRBJ2-3	NA	TGCGCCAGCAGCTTGGCCCGGGACGGGGCCGGACTTAGCACAGATACGCAGTATTTT	CASSLARDGAGLSTDTQYF
TRBV7-9	NA	TRBJ2-3	NA	TGTGCCAGCAGTCCCCCGCCAGGGGGGAGCACAGATACGCAGTATTTT	CASSPPPGGSTDTQYF
TRBV2	TRBD1	TRBJ2-1	many	TGTGCCAGCAGGGCCGGGACAGGGGACCACAATGAGCAGTTCTTC	CASRAGTGDHNEQFF
TRBV6-2/TRBV6-3	NA	TRBJ2-3	many	TGTGCCAGCAGAGGCGACGGTGCAGATACGCAGTATTTT	CASRGDGADTQYF
TRBV4-2	NA	TRBJ2-3	once	TGTGCCAGCAGCCAAGTCCGTGCTAGCACAGATACGCAGTATTTT	CASSQVRASTDTQYF
TRBV7-9	NA	TRBJ2-5	many	TGTGCCAGCAGCTTAGTGGTAGCGGAAGAGACCCAGTACTTC	CASSLVVAEETQYF
TRBV11-2	NA	TRBJ2-4	many	TGTGCCAGCAGCTTCGCGGAGAAAAACATTCAGTACTTC	CASSFAEKNIQYF
TRBV7-3	NA	TRBJ2-6	many	TGTGCCAGCAGCTTAAATGGGGCCAACGTCCTGACTTTC	CASSLNGANVLTF
TRBV7-2	NA	TRBJ1-4	many	TGTGCCAGCAGCTCGACAATGGGGGAAAAACTGTTTTTT	CASSSTMGEKLFF
TRBV4-2	TRBD1	TRBJ2-2	NA	TGTGCCAGCAGCCCCGGGACAGGGCGTGCCGGGGAGCTGTTTTTT	CASSPGTGRAGELFF
TRBV28	TRBD2	TRBJ2-7	NA	TGTGCCAGCAGTATAACTAGCGGATATTCCTACGAGCAGTACTTC	CASSITSGYSYEQYF
TRBV28	NA	TRBJ2-7	few	TGTGCCAGCAGCCAACGGTCCTACGAGCAGTACTTC	CASSQRSYEQYF
TRBV7-2	TRBD2	TRBJ2-5	many	TGTGCCAGCAGCTTAGGAGCGGGGGGGCGGATGGAGACCCAGTACTTC	CASSLGAGGRMETQYF
TRBV4-3	NA	TRBJ1-2	few	TGCGCCAGCAGCCAAGATTTGGGGGAGACAGTTAACTATGGCTACACCTTC	CASSQDLGETVNYGYTF
TRBV7-9	NA	TRBJ1-1	few	TGTGCCACCCCTGCGGGGGGCGGACGGGACACTGAAGCTTTCTTT	CATPAGGGRDTEAFF
TRBV28	NA	TRBJ1-6	many	TGTGCCAGCAGGAAGGGTGGACAAAATTCACCCCTCCACTTT	CASRKGGQNSPLHF
TRBV2	NA	TRBJ2-3	many	TGTGCCAGCAGTGATGAGGGGTTGACGCAGTATTTT	CASSDEGLTQYF
TRBV10-3	NA	TRBJ2-1	many	TGTGCCATCAGTGACCCTACTGGTGGGCAGTTCTTC	CAISDPTGGQFF
TRBV3-1	NA	TRBJ2-5	NA	TGTGCCAGCAGCCAAGTTACAGAGCAAGAGACCCAGTACTTC	CASSQVTEQETQYF
TRBV7-8	NA	TRBJ1-1	many	TGTGCCAGCAGATTTGCGGCAGGGAGGATGAACACTGAAGCTTTCTTT	CASRFAAGRMNTEAFF
TRBV9	TRBD2	TRBJ2-1	few	TGTGCCAGCAGCGTAGCGGATGGCCGTCTAGCGGGAGAATTACATGAGCAGTTCTTC	CASSVADGRLAGELHEQFF
TRBV6-1	NA	TRBJ2-3	NA	TGTGCCAGCAGTGCTCAGACGAGGAGGCAGGGTAGCACAGATACGCAGTATTTT	CASSAQTRRQGSTDTQYF
TRBV12-3/TRBV12-4	NA	TRBJ2-6	NA	TGTGCCAGCAGTCCTACAGGGTACGGGGCCAACGTCCTGACTTTC	CASSPTGYGANVLTF
TRBV27	NA	TRBJ1-5	medium-sized	TGTGCCAGCAGTTTATCTAAGGGGGAGCATCAGCCCCAGCATTTT	CASSLSKGEHQPQHF
TRBV28	NA	TRBJ2-3	few	TGTGCCAGCAGTTTAAGTGGTAGGGGAGCTCAAACAGATACGCAGTATTTT	CASSLSGRGAQTDTQYF
TRBV27	NA	TRBJ1-2	many	TGTGCCAGCAGTTTATCTCCGGGATACTATGGCTACACCTTC	CASSLSPGYYGYTF
TRBV5-5	NA	TRBJ2-2	NA	TGTGCCAGCAGCTTTACCCATCCTCCGGGGCGGGCCGGGGAGCTGTTTTTT	CASSFTHPPGRAGELFF
TRBV11-1	TRBD2	TRBJ2-4	many	TGTGCCAGCAGCTTAGTGCCGAGGACTAGCCAAAACATTCAGTACTTC	CASSLVPRTSQNIQYF